The clone carrying this TCR beta chain has a count of ten or more. Its matching antigen is unknown. The data were taken from a study of T-cell reconstitution after alpha-beta-depleted transplantation in children. Findings of the study overall: After transplant, at about two months, alpha-beta T cells were reportedly derived from several hundred expanded graft clones. It was surviving recipient T cells and thymic progenitors that gave some patients high TCRbeta diversity at day 60. At one year after transplant, newly produced T cells mostly accounted for T-cell counts and diversity.

Germline lookup yields CDR1 SGHTA and CDR2 FQGNSA. CDR3 length: 14 amino acids. Trimming pared 1 base from V and 5 bases from J, leaving 6 bases between. Researchers prepared the TCRbeta library using unique molecular identifiers, the study reports. One entry per CDR3 protein results from TCRdb running MiXCR on the PCR reads. The data show 500,000 to 650,000 distinct CDR3 sequences, 11% seen once. The origin of this receptor is a female patient aged 2-15 years who had a stem cell transplant for aplastic anemia, so the T cells may come from the graft donor. The chain couples TRBV7-2 to TRBJ1-6, with no clear D. Material: PBMCs, mostly from graft donor cells, obtained 180 days after TCRalphabeta/CD19-depleted stem cell transplant. CDR3 residues: CASSLVGNNSPLHF. The CDR3 DNA reads TGTGCCAGCAGCTTAGTAGGAAATAATTCACCCCTCCACTTT.